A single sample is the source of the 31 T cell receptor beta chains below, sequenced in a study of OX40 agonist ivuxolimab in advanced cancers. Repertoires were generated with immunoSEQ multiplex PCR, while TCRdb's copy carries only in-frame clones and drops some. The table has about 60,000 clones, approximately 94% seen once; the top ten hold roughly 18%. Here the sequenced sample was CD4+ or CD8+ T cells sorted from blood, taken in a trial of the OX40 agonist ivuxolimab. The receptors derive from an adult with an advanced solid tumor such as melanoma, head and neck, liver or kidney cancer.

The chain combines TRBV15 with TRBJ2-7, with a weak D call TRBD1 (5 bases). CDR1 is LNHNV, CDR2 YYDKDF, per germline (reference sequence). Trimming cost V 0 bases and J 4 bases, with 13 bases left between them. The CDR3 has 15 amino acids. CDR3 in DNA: TGTGCCACCAGCAGAGATCACCAGGGATTTTACGAGCAGTACTTC. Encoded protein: CATSRDHQGFYEQYF.

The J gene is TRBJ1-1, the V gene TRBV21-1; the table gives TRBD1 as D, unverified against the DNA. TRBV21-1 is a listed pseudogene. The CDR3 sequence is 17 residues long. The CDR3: CASSKGVPPGGNTEAFF. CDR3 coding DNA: TGTGCCAGCAGCAAAGGTGTCCCACCAGGGGGTAACACTGAAGCTTTCTTT.

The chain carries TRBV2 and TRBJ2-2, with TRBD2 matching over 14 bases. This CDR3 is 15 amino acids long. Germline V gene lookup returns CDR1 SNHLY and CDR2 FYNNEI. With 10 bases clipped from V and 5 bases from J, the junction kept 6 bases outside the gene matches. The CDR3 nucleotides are TGTGCCACTCCGGGACTAGCGGGAGTGACCGGGGAGCTGTTTTTT. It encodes CATPGLAGVTGELFF.

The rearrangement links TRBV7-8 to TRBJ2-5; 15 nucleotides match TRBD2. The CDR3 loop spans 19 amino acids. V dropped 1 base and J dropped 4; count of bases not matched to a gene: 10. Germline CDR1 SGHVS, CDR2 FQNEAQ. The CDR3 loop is CASSLGRGLAGGLVETQYF. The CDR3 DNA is TGTGCCAGCAGCTTAGGCAGGGGACTAGCGGGAGGTCTTGTAGAGACCCAGTACTTC.

The DNA of the CDR3 is TGTGCCAGCAGCCACTCGACTAGTGGATCCGAGCAGTACTTC. Translating gives CASSHSTSGSEQYF. This chain connects TRBV14 to TRBJ2-7, with D perhaps TRBD2 (6 bases). Germline assignment: CDR1 SGHDN and CDR2 FVKESK. V was shortened by 3 bases and J by 6 bases, with 15 bases between the two germline ends. This CDR3 has 14 residues.

This CDR3 is CASSKYWTGPNTEAFF. CDR3 coding DNA: TGTGCCAGCAGCAAGTACTGGACGGGACCGAACACTGAAGCTTTCTTT. The chain carries TRBV4-2 and TRBJ1-1; possible D gene TRBD1, 5 bases. The CDR3 extends over 16 amino acids. Germline V gene sequence: CDR1 LGHNA, CDR2 YNFKEQ. Trimming left V 5 bases short and J 1 base short, with 17 bases between.

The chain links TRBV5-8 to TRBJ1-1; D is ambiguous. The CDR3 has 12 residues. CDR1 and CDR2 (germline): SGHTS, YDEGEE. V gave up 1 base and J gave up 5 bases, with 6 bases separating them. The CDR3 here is CASSLTATEAFF. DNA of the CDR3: TGTGCCAGCAGCTTGACCGCTACTGAAGCTTTCTTT.

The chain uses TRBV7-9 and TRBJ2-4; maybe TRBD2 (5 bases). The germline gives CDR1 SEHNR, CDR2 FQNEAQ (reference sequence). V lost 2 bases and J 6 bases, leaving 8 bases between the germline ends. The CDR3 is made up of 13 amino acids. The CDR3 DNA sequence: TGTGCCAGCAGCTTACCGGGAAGAAACATTCAGTACTTC. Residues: CASSLPGRNIQYF.

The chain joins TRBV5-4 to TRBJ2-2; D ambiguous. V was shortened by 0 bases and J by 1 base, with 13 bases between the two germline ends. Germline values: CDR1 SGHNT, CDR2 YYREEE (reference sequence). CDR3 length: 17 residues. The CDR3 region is CASSLERNFLNTGELFF. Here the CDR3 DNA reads TGTGCCAGCAGCTTGGAACGGAATTTTTTGAACACCGGGGAGCTGTTTTTT. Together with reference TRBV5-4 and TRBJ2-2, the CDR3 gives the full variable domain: ETGVTQSPTHLIKTRGQQVTLRCSSQSGHNTVSWYQQALGQGPQFIFQYYREEENGRGNFPPRFSGLQFPNYSSELNVNALELDDSALYLCASSLERNFLNTGELFFGEGSRLTVL.

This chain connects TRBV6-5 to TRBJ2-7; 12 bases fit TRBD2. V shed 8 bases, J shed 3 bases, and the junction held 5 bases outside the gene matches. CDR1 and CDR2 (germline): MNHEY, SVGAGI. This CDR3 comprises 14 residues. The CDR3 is CASEGTSGRYEQYF. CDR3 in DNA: TGTGCCAGCGAAGGGACTAGCGGGCGCTACGAGCAGTACTTC.

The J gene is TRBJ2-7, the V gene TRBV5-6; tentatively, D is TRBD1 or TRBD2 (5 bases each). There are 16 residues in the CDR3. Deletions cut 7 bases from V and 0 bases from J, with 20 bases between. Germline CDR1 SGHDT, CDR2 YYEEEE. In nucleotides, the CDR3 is TGTGCCAGCCTCCTTCTTCTGGGACCAAGCTCCTACGAGCAGTACTTC. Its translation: CASLLLLGPSSYEQYF.

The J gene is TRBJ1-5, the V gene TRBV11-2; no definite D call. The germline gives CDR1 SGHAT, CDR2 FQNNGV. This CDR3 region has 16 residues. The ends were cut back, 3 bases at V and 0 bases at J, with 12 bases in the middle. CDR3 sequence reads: CASSFGPFLSNQPQHF. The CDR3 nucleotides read TGTGCCAGCAGCTTCGGGCCCTTCCTTAGCAATCAGCCCCAGCATTTT.

The CDR3 is CASSPTRSSGLHEQFF. The CDR3 DNA sequence: TGTGCCAGCAGCCCCACTCGCTCTTCGGGACTCCATGAGCAGTTCTTC. This chain links TRBV13 with TRBJ2-1, with D possibly TRBD2 on 6 matching bases. V was cut by 5 bases and J by 8 bases, with 22 bases left in between. From germline, CDR1 is PRHDT and CDR2 FYEKMQ (reference sequence). This CDR3 has 16 residues.

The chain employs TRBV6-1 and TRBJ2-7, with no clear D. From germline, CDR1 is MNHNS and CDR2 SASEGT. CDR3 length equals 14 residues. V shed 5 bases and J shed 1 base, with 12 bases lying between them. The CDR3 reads CASSKDLTSYEQYF. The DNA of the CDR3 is TGTGCCAGCAGTAAAGACTTAACGTCCTACGAGCAGTACTTC.

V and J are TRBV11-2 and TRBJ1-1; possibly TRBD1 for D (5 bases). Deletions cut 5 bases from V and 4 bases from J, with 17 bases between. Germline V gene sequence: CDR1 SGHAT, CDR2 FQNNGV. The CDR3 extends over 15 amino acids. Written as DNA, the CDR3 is TGTGCCAGCAGCCTAGTCGGCAGAAGGGGCACTGAAGCTTTCTTT. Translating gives CASSLVGRRGTEAFF.

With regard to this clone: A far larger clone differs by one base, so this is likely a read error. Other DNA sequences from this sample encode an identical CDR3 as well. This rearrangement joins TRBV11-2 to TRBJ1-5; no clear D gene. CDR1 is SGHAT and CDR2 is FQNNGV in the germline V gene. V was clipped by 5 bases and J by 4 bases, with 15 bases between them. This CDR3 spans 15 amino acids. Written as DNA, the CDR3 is TGTGCCAGCAGCCAAGAAGCAGGAAATAATCAGCCCCAGCATTTT. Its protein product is CASSQEAGNNQPQHF.

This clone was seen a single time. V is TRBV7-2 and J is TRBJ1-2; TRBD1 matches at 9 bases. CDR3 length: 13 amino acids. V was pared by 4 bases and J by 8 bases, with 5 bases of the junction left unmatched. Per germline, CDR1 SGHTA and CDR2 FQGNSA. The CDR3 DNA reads TGTGCCAGCAGCTGGCGGACAGGGGAAGGCTACACCTTC. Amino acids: CASSWRTGEGYTF.

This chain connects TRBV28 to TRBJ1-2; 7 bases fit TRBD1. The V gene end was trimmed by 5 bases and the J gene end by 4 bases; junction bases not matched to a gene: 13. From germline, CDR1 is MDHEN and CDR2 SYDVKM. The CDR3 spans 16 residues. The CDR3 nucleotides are TGTGCCAGCAGTGTACAGGGGAATCAACTCGGCTATGGCTACACCTTC. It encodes CASSVQGNQLGYGYTF.

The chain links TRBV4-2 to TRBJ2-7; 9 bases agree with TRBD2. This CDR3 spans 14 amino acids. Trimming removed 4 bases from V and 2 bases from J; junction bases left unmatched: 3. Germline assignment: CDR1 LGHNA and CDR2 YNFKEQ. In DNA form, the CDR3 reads TGTGCCAGCAGCCCAGTAGCGGGGGCCTACGAGCAGTACTTC. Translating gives CASSPVAGAYEQYF.

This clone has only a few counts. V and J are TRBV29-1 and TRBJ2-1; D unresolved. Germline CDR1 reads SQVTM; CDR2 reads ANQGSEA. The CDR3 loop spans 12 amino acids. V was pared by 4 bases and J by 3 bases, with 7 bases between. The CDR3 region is CSVGSDYNEQFF. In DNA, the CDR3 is TGCAGCGTTGGGTCAGACTACAATGAGCAGTTCTTC.

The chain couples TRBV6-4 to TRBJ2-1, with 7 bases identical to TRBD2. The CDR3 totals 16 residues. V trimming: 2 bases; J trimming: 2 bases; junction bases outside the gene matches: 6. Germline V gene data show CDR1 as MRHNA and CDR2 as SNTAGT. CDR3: CASSDGQAGAYNEQFF. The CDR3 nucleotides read TGTGCCAGCAGTGACGGTCAGGCGGGAGCCTACAATGAGCAGTTCTTC.

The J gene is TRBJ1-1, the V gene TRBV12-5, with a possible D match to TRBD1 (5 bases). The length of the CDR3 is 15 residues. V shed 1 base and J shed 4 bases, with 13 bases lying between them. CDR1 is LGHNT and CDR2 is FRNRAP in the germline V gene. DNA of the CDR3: TGTGCTAGTGGTTTGGGGCAGGGAGAAATCACTGAAGCTTTCTTT. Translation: CASGLGQGEITEAFF.

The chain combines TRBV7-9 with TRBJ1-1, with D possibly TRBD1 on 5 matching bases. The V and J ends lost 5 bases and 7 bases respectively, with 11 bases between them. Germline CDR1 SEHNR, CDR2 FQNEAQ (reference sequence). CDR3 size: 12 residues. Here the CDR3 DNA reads TGTGCCAGCAGCCCTGCGGGGGTTGAAGCTTTCTTT. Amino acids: CASSPAGVEAFF.

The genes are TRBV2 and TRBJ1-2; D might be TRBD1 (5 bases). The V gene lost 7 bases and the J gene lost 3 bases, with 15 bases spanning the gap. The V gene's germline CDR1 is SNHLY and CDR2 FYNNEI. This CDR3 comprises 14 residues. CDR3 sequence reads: CASTGQTIYYGYTF. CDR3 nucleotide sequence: TGTGCCAGCACCGGACAAACGATCTACTATGGCTACACCTTC.

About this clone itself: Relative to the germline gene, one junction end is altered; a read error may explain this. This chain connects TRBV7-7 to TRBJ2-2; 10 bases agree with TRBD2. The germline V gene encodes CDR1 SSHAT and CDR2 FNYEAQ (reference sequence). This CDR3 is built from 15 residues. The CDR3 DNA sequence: TGTGCTAGCAGTCCTAGCGGGAGAGGTACCGGGGAGCTGTTTTTT. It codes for CASSPSGRGTGELFF.

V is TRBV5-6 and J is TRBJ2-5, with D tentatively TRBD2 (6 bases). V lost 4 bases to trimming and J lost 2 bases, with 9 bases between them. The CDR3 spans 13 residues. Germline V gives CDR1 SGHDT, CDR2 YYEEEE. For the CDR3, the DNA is TGTGCCAGCAGCCTACTAGCTCAAGAGACCCAGTACTTC. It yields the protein CASSLLAQETQYF.

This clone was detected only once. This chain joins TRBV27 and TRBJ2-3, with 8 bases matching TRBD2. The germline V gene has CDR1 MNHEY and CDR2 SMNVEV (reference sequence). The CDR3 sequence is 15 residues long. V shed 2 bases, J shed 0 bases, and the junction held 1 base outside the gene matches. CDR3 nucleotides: TGTGCCAGCAGTTTACTAGCGGGTAGCACAGATACGCAGTATTTT. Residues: CASSLLAGSTDTQYF.

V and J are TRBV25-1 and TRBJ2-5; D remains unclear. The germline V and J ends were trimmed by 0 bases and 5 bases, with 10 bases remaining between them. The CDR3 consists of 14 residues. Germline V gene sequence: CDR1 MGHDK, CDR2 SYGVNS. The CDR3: CASSEYPAGETQYF. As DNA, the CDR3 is TGTGCCAGCAGTGAATATCCAGCAGGCGAGACCCAGTACTTC.

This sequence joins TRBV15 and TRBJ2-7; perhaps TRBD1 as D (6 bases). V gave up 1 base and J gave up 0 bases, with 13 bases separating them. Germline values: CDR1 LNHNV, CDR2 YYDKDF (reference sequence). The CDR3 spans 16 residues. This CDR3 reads CATSRAITGSSYEQYF. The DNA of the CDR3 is TGTGCCACCAGCAGAGCAATAACAGGGAGCTCCTACGAGCAGTACTTC.

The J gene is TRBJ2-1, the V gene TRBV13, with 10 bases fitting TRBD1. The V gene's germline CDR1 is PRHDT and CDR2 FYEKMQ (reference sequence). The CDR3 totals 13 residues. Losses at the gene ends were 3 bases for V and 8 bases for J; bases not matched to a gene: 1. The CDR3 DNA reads TGTGCCAGCAGCTTTGGGACAGGGGATGAGCAGTTCTTC. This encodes CASSFGTGDEQFF.

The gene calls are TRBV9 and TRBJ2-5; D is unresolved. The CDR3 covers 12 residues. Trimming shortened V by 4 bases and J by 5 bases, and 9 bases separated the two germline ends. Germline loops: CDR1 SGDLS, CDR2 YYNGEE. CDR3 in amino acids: CASSPLGETQYF. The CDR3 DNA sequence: TGTGCCAGCAGCCCCCTGGGGGAGACCCAGTACTTC.